This TCR beta chain derives from a study of blood T cells in healthy people across ages. This clonotype was detected once. The antigen remains undetermined. Study results and caveats: The study could not conclusively compare naive and antigen-experienced cells, given its unsorted PBMCs.

Using a J-beta primer mix together with a sample-barcoded 5' primer, a second PCR was run for roughly 7 to 12 cycles. From the 5' RACE reads, TCRdb called clonotypes with MiXCR, one entry per CDR3 protein. Of 600,000 to 850,000 distinct CDR3 sequences listed, 25% are singletons. Germline V gene data show CDR1 as SEHNR and CDR2 as FQNEAQ (reference sequence). This CDR3 region has 16 residues. Trimming left V 5 bases short and J 0 bases short, with 14 bases between. This sample was shared with a second study, whose subject was T cells of mothers and their children. That report notes: Some 3 million TCR beta reads per child versus over 9 million per mother.

This TCR was recovered from a boy between 10 and 17 years old in good health. Sequencing input: blood. This chain uses TRBV7-9 with TRBJ2-1; either TRBD1 or TRBD2 may supply D (7 bases each). CDR3 bases: TGTGCCAGCAGCCCTCAGGGGGGGAGCTCCTACAATGAGCAGTTCTTC. It codes for CASSPQGGSSYNEQFF.